A selection of T cell receptor beta chains follows, all from one sample in a study of CD8 T cells in Susac syndrome. TCRdb recomputed calls from the immunoSEQ multiplex PCR reads with MiXCR, one row per CDR3 protein. The data hold 150,000 to 200,000 distinct CDR3 sequences, with about 95% observed a single time. Sequencing was carried out using CD4+ T cells from PBMCs. These receptors all come from a human donor with multiple sclerosis. CDR3s include the opening cysteine and the closing phenylalanine or tryptophan. A D gene is named only where the DNA matches it firmly. Clone size is stated in some rows and not others, as once, few, many or a class when expanded.

d_gene: -
abundance: once
j_gene: TRBJ2-1
v_gene: TRBV5-1
CDR3nt: TGCGCCAGCAGCTCGTACCCCTACAATGAGCAGTTCTTC
CDR3aa: CASSSYPYNEQFF

d_gene: -
abundance: -
j_gene: TRBJ2-7
v_gene: TRBV5-1
CDR3nt: TGCGCCAGCAGCTTGGGGTACAGGGCGGACGAGCAGTACTTC
CDR3aa: CASSLGYRADEQYF

d_gene: -
abundance: -
j_gene: TRBJ1-1
v_gene: TRBV25-1
CDR3nt: TGTGCCAGCCGGGGCCGCCGGGACACTGAAGCTTTCTTT
CDR3aa: CASRGRRDTEAFF

d_gene: TRBD1
abundance: -
j_gene: TRBJ2-1
v_gene: TRBV30
CDR3nt: TGTGCCTGGAGTGTTCGGGCAGGGGGATACAATGAGCAGTTCTTC
CDR3aa: CAWSVRAGGYNEQFF

d_gene: -
abundance: -
j_gene: TRBJ2-7
v_gene: TRBV5-1
CDR3nt: TGCGCCAGCAGCTTGGTGACGCCCTACGAGCAGTACTTC
CDR3aa: CASSLVTPYEQYF

d_gene: TRBD1
abundance: once
j_gene: TRBJ1-2
v_gene: TRBV29-1
CDR3nt: TGCAGCGTTTCGACAGGGGCTGACTATGGCTACACCTTC
CDR3aa: CSVSTGADYGYTF

d_gene: -
abundance: -
j_gene: TRBJ2-1
v_gene: TRBV20-1
CDR3nt: TGCAGTGCTAGAGAGTGGGTTTCGGACGCGGACAACAATGAGCAGTTCTTC
CDR3aa: CSAREWVSDADNNEQFF

d_gene: -
abundance: -
j_gene: TRBJ1-2
v_gene: TRBV30
CDR3nt: TGTGCCTGGAGTGAAGGATTAATCAACTATGGCTACACCTTC
CDR3aa: CAWSEGLINYGYTF

d_gene: -
abundance: -
j_gene: TRBJ2-7
v_gene: TRBV27
CDR3nt: TGTGCCAGCAGTTTTACAGGGTCACGCGAGCAGTACTTC
CDR3aa: CASSFTGSREQYF

d_gene: TRBD1
abundance: -
j_gene: TRBJ2-1
v_gene: TRBV30
CDR3nt: TGTGCCTGGACCGAAAGGGGGCCGGAACGTGAGCAGTTCTTC
CDR3aa: CAWTERGPEREQFF

d_gene: -
abundance: -
j_gene: TRBJ2-1
v_gene: TRBV12-3/TRBV12-4
CDR3nt: TGTGCCGGGAGTCGGGGACTCCCATCAGGTGAGCAGTTCTTC
CDR3aa: CAGSRGLPSGEQFF

d_gene: TRBD2
abundance: -
j_gene: TRBJ2-5
v_gene: TRBV9
CDR3nt: TGTGCCAGCAGCGCCAGCGGGAGACCCCCGGAGACCCAGTACTTC
CDR3aa: CASSASGRPPETQYF

d_gene: TRBD2
abundance: -
j_gene: TRBJ2-6
v_gene: TRBV30
CDR3nt: TGTGCCTGGAGTGTCTGGGGACTAAAATCTGGGGCCAACGTCCTGACTTTC
CDR3aa: CAWSVWGLKSGANVLTF

d_gene: TRBD1
abundance: -
j_gene: TRBJ2-5
v_gene: TRBV11-2
CDR3nt: TGTGCCAGCAGCCTGGGACAGGACGGGGAGACCCAGTACTTC
CDR3aa: CASSLGQDGETQYF

d_gene: -
abundance: -
j_gene: TRBJ2-7
v_gene: TRBV18
CDR3nt: TGTGCCAGCTCCCCCGGGGAAGAGCAGTACTTC
CDR3aa: CASSPGEEQYF

d_gene: -
abundance: -
j_gene: TRBJ2-5
v_gene: TRBV15
CDR3nt: TGTGCCACCAGCAGAGATGGGGGCAGAGAAGAGACCCAGTACTTC
CDR3aa: CATSRDGGREETQYF

d_gene: -
abundance: -
j_gene: TRBJ2-4
v_gene: TRBV9
CDR3nt: TGTGCCAGCAGCGTAGACCCAGGGATTAAGAAAAACATTCAGTACTTC
CDR3aa: CASSVDPGIKKNIQYF

d_gene: -
abundance: -
j_gene: TRBJ2-7
v_gene: TRBV9
CDR3nt: TGTGCCAGCAGCGGGCCAGGGAACTACGAGCAGTACTTC
CDR3aa: CASSGPGNYEQYF

d_gene: -
abundance: few
j_gene: TRBJ1-2
v_gene: TRBV6-5
CDR3nt: TGTGCCAGCAGTTACCTACGGTTGGGGGGCTACACCTTC
CDR3aa: CASSYLRLGGYTF

d_gene: -
abundance: -
j_gene: TRBJ1-4
v_gene: TRBV27
CDR3nt: TGTGCCAGCAGGCCCAACACCGACCGGGAAAAACTGTTTTTT
CDR3aa: CASRPNTDREKLFF

d_gene: -
abundance: -
j_gene: TRBJ2-7
v_gene: TRBV15
CDR3nt: TGTGCCACCAGCAGAGGGGGACCCCAGGTGAGCGAGCAGTACTTC
CDR3aa: CATSRGGPQVSEQYF

d_gene: -
abundance: -
j_gene: TRBJ2-3
v_gene: TRBV28
CDR3nt: TGTGCCAGCAGTGGGGGGGCGGGAGCCGGAGATACGCAGTATTTT
CDR3aa: CASSGGAGAGDTQYF

d_gene: -
abundance: -
j_gene: TRBJ2-1
v_gene: TRBV20-1
CDR3nt: TGCAGTGCTAGTAGCGATCCGAGCTCCTACAATGAGCAGTTCTTC
CDR3aa: CSASSDPSSYNEQFF

d_gene: -
abundance: -
j_gene: TRBJ1-5
v_gene: TRBV10-3
CDR3nt: TGTGCCAGCAGTTCGAGGATCAATCAGCCCCAGCATTTT
CDR3aa: CASSSRINQPQHF

d_gene: -
abundance: -
j_gene: TRBJ1-4
v_gene: TRBV20-1
CDR3nt: TGCAGTGCTAGTTCGCGGGGTAATGAAAAACTGTTTTTT
CDR3aa: CSASSRGNEKLFF

d_gene: TRBD1
abundance: -
j_gene: TRBJ2-2
v_gene: TRBV24-1
CDR3nt: TGTGCCACCAGTGAATCTTCATCGACTTGGGACAGAGATCTCCGGGAGCTGTTTTTT
CDR3aa: CATSESSSTWDRDLRELFF

d_gene: -
abundance: -
j_gene: TRBJ1-1
v_gene: TRBV11-2
CDR3nt: TGTGCCAGCAGCCACGAGGTTGCTGAAGCTTTCTTT
CDR3aa: CASSHEVAEAFF

d_gene: -
abundance: -
j_gene: TRBJ1-2
v_gene: TRBV29-1
CDR3nt: TGCAGCGTGGGCCTTTACACCTTC
CDR3aa: CSVGLYTF

d_gene: -
abundance: -
j_gene: TRBJ2-3
v_gene: TRBV20-1
CDR3nt: TGCAGTGCTGAGGCTAGCGCTACGCAGTATTTT
CDR3aa: CSAEASATQYF

d_gene: TRBD1
abundance: -
j_gene: TRBJ1-2
v_gene: TRBV24-1
CDR3nt: TGTGCCACCAGTGATTCCAGATGGACAGGGGGCGATAAAGGCTACACCTTC
CDR3aa: CATSDSRWTGGDKGYTF

d_gene: -
abundance: once
j_gene: TRBJ1-6
v_gene: TRBV30
CDR3nt: TGTGCCTGGGGAGAGACCCCACCCCTCCACTTT
CDR3aa: CAWGETPPLHF

d_gene: TRBD1
abundance: -
j_gene: TRBJ2-7
v_gene: TRBV27
CDR3nt: TGTGCCAGCAGCCCCACAGGGGTTCGGGACTACGAGCAGTACTTC
CDR3aa: CASSPTGVRDYEQYF

d_gene: -
abundance: -
j_gene: TRBJ2-5
v_gene: TRBV5-1
CDR3nt: TGCGCCAGCAGCCAGGGGCCACAAGAGACCCAGTACTTC
CDR3aa: CASSQGPQETQYF

d_gene: -
abundance: -
j_gene: TRBJ1-5
v_gene: TRBV30
CDR3nt: TGTGCCTGGAGTGTAACATCGGCCACTAATCAGCCCCAGCATTTT
CDR3aa: CAWSVTSATNQPQHF

d_gene: -
abundance: -
j_gene: TRBJ1-6
v_gene: TRBV9
CDR3nt: TGTGCCAGCAGCCTTGAGCCGGGCTCCTATAATTCACCCCTCCACTTT
CDR3aa: CASSLEPGSYNSPLHF

d_gene: TRBD2
abundance: -
j_gene: TRBJ2-3
v_gene: TRBV10-2
CDR3nt: TGCGCCAGCACCAGTATTAGCGGGGGAGATACGCAGTATTTT
CDR3aa: CASTSISGGDTQYF

d_gene: TRBD2
abundance: -
j_gene: TRBJ2-5
v_gene: TRBV5-1
CDR3nt: TGCGCCAGCAGCCTTAGCGGGGAAGAGACCCAGTACTTC
CDR3aa: CASSLSGEETQYF

d_gene: TRBD2
abundance: once
j_gene: TRBJ2-3
v_gene: TRBV23-1
CDR3nt: TGCGCCAGCAGTCAATCCCCACTAGCGGGAGAAGGTACGGATACGCAGTATTTT
CDR3aa: CASSQSPLAGEGTDTQYF

d_gene: -
abundance: few
j_gene: TRBJ1-5
v_gene: TRBV7-9
CDR3nt: TGTGCCAGCAGCTTAGCCGGTCAGCCCCAGCATTTT
CDR3aa: CASSLAGQPQHF

d_gene: -
abundance: -
j_gene: TRBJ1-1
v_gene: TRBV5-4
CDR3nt: TGTGCCAGCAGCTTGGAGGCAACATTGAACACTGAAGCTTTCTTT
CDR3aa: CASSLEATLNTEAFF

d_gene: TRBD2
abundance: -
j_gene: TRBJ2-1
v_gene: TRBV7-3
CDR3nt: TGTGCCAGCAGCCCGTGGACTAGCGGCCTCTCGGGGGGGGAGCAGTTCTTC
CDR3aa: CASSPWTSGLSGGEQFF

d_gene: TRBD2
abundance: -
j_gene: TRBJ2-7
v_gene: TRBV30
CDR3nt: TGTGCCTGTCGACTAGCGGTTTCCTACGAGCAGTACTTC
CDR3aa: CACRLAVSYEQYF

d_gene: -
abundance: -
j_gene: TRBJ2-7
v_gene: TRBV12-3/TRBV12-4
CDR3nt: TGTGCCAGCAGACGGGTTGGGGGAGACTACGAGCAGTACTTC
CDR3aa: CASRRVGGDYEQYF

d_gene: -
abundance: once
j_gene: TRBJ2-7
v_gene: TRBV29-1
CDR3nt: TGCAGCGTGGACCTAGCCTCTGAGCAGTACTTC
CDR3aa: CSVDLASEQYF

d_gene: -
abundance: -
j_gene: TRBJ2-7
v_gene: TRBV5-1
CDR3nt: TGCGCCAGCAGCTTCTTCCGGACAACCTACGAGCAGTACTTC
CDR3aa: CASSFFRTTYEQYF

d_gene: -
abundance: -
j_gene: TRBJ1-2
v_gene: TRBV2
CDR3nt: TGTGCCAGCAGGGGATCGGGAGGGAACTATGGCTACACCTTC
CDR3aa: CASRGSGGNYGYTF

d_gene: -
abundance: -
j_gene: TRBJ2-3
v_gene: TRBV20-1
CDR3nt: TGCAGTGAGTTAGCATCAGATACGCAGTATTTT
CDR3aa: CSELASDTQYF

d_gene: TRBD2
abundance: once
j_gene: TRBJ2-5
v_gene: TRBV29-1
CDR3nt: TGCAGCGCCGAGGGCGGGAGAGGGACCCAGTACTTC
CDR3aa: CSAEGGRGTQYF

d_gene: -
abundance: -
j_gene: TRBJ2-3
v_gene: TRBV2
CDR3nt: TGTGCCAGCTCTCCGGGATTTAGCACAGATACGCAGTATTTT
CDR3aa: CASSPGFSTDTQYF

d_gene: TRBD1
abundance: -
j_gene: TRBJ2-5
v_gene: TRBV5-6
CDR3nt: TGTGCCAGCAGCTTGGCGGGACAGGGTCCAGAGACCCAGTACTTC
CDR3aa: CASSLAGQGPETQYF

d_gene: TRBD1
abundance: -
j_gene: TRBJ2-3
v_gene: TRBV12-3/TRBV12-4
CDR3nt: TGTGCCAGCAGTCGACAGACAGGGAGCACAGATACGCAGTATTTT
CDR3aa: CASSRQTGSTDTQYF

d_gene: -
abundance: -
j_gene: TRBJ2-2
v_gene: TRBV2
CDR3nt: TGTGCCAGCAGGACCGGGGCAGGGGCTGGCGGGGAGCTGTTTTTT
CDR3aa: CASRTGAGAGGELFF

d_gene: TRBD1
abundance: -
j_gene: TRBJ2-2
v_gene: TRBV3-1
CDR3nt: TGTGCCAGCAGCCTAACAGGGGTCACCGGGGAGCTGTTTTTT
CDR3aa: CASSLTGVTGELFF